The 26 T cell receptor beta chains in this list originate from one sample, sequenced in a study of cytomegalovirus exposure and HLA in healthy donors (dated by TCRdb to about 2017). Library method: the immunoSEQ multiplex PCR assay. The multiplex PCR relied on a mix of 60 forward primers for TCR Vbeta segments and 13 reverse primers for TCR Jbeta segments. TCRdb took over this immuneACCESS table, retaining in-frame rearrangements with V and J assigned. Such tables are incomplete; in checked studies, under half of the missing clones stem from an unresolved V gene, and the remainder is unexplained. The sample includes roughly 110,000 clones, with less than 85% observed a single time. Together, the top ten hold about 2.3% of the sample. The sequenced sample was PBMCs. These receptors all come from a man aged 18-30 years in good health and CMV-seronegative.

This chain joins TRBV29-1 and TRBJ2-1; D is perhaps TRBD1 (6 bases). The CDR3 extends over 16 amino acids. Per germline, CDR1 SQVTM and CDR2 ANQGSEA. Trimming stripped 7 bases from V and 2 bases from J, with 21 bases between. This CDR3 is CSAPKAGGKTYNEQFF. In DNA form, the CDR3 reads TGCAGCGCCCCCAAGGCTGGGGGCAAGACCTACAATGAGCAGTTCTTC.

The chain couples TRBV4-3 to TRBJ1-3; 7 bases fit TRBD1. The CDR3 consists of 16 residues. Germline values: CDR1 LGHNA, CDR2 YSLEER. The J segment lost 4 bases and the V segment lost 1 base, leaving 7 bases of the junction unmatched. The CDR3 DNA reads TGCGCCAGCAGCCAAGGAGGGGGCTTCCCAGGAAACACCATATATTTT. It specifies CASSQGGGFPGNTIYF.

This clone was detected only a few times. V is TRBV7-9 and J is TRBJ2-5, with D perhaps TRBD2 (5 bases). Trimming took off 4 bases at V and 5 bases at J, with 17 bases between the two ends. The CDR3 totals 15 residues. Per the germline V gene, CDR1 is SEHNR and CDR2 is FQNEAQ (reference sequence). CDR3 region: CASSSMDFSAETQYF. DNA of the CDR3: TGTGCCAGCAGCTCCATGGACTTTAGCGCGGAGACCCAGTACTTC.

The chain links TRBV4-3 to TRBJ1-3; a possible D gene is TRBD1 (5 bases). Germline-derived CDR1 and CDR2 are LGHNA and YSLEER. The CDR3 runs 15 residues. V was clipped by 4 bases and J by 4 bases, with 14 bases between them. CDR3 in amino acids: CASSPVGGLGNTIYF. The CDR3 DNA reads TGCGCCAGCAGCCCGGTGGGGGGATTAGGAAACACCATATATTTT.

The chain has TRBV29-1 and TRBJ1-2; TRBD1 agrees at 7 bases. V was clipped by 5 bases and J by 4 bases; unmatched bases: 7. The CDR3 length is 13 residues. Germline V CDR1 and CDR2: SQVTM, ANQGSEA. The CDR3 here is CSVLQGKGYGYTF. CDR3 coding DNA: TGCAGCGTTTTACAGGGGAAGGGCTATGGCTACACCTTC.

This chain uses TRBV19 with TRBJ2-1; 10 bases align to TRBD1. CDR1 and CDR2 from the germline V gene are LNHDA and SQIVND (reference sequence). The CDR3 consists of 15 residues. The trim removed 5 bases at V and 8 bases at J, leaving 9 bases unmatched. Here the CDR3 reads CASSPPGQGHHEQFF. CDR3 DNA: TGTGCCAGTAGTCCACCGGGACAGGGGCACCATGAGCAGTTCTTC.

This clone was found once. The chain has TRBV19 and TRBJ2-5; 7 bases map to TRBD1. The ends lost 2 bases at V and 7 bases at J; junction bases unmatched: 4. The CDR3 consists of 13 residues. Germline V gene lookup returns CDR1 LNHDA and CDR2 SQIVND (reference sequence). In DNA form, the CDR3 reads TGTGCCAGTAGTATAAGGGGGCTGGGGACCCAGTACTTC. Translation gives CASSIRGLGTQYF.

V is TRBV12-5 and J is TRBJ2-1, with a possible D match to TRBD2 (5 bases). The CDR3 loop spans 13 amino acids. Germline-derived CDR1 and CDR2 are LGHNT and FRNRAP. The ends were cut back, 2 bases at V and 9 bases at J, with 11 bases in the middle. CDR3 in amino acids: CASGLLPAGEQFF. The CDR3 DNA reads as TGTGCTAGTGGTTTGCTTCCGGCGGGTGAGCAGTTCTTC. Complete variable domain (other parts from reference TRBV12-5 and TRBJ2-1): DARVTQTPRHKVTEMGQEVTMRCQPILGHNTVFWYRQTMMQGLELLAYFRNRAPLDDSGMPKDRFSAEMPDATLATLKIQPSEPRDSAVYFCASGLLPAGEQFFGPGTRLTVL.

The V gene is TRBV14, the J gene TRBJ2-2, with 12 bases identical to TRBD2. Germline CDR1 and CDR2: SGHDN and FVKESK. The CDR3 is 18 residues long. The trim removed 0 bases at V and 6 bases at J, leaving 8 bases unmatched. The CDR3 nucleotides are TGTGCCAGCAGCCAAGATTCTACTAGCGGGGGGATCGCCGGGGAGCTGTTTTTT. Translated: CASSQDSTSGGIAGELFF.

The chain is built from TRBV6-6 and TRBJ1-2; 7 bases are a match to TRBD1. Germline CDR1 reads MNHNY; CDR2 reads SVGAGI (reference sequence). The CDR3 runs 15 residues. V was clipped by 7 bases and J by 4 bases; unmatched bases: 12. The CDR3 spells CASIHGSGGFYGYTF. DNA for the CDR3: TGTGCCAGCATCCACGGGTCAGGGGGGTTCTATGGCTACACCTTC.

The V gene is TRBV5-8, the J gene TRBJ1-2, with TRBD1 matching 9 bases. The J segment lost 8 bases and the V segment lost 5 bases, leaving 10 bases of the junction unmatched. CDR1 SGHTS and CDR2 YDEGEE come from the germline V gene. This CDR3 is 14 amino acids long. CDR3 nucleotides: TGTGCCAGCAGTTTACGGGGACAGGGCTACGGCTACACCTTC. This gives the protein CASSLRGQGYGYTF.

The genes are TRBV5-1 and TRBJ2-1; TRBD2 matches 7 bases. CDR1 SGHRS and CDR2 YFSETQ come from the germline V gene. The ends lost 4 bases at V and 1 base at J; junction bases unmatched: 8. CDR3 length: 16 amino acids. CDR3 loop: CASSRGLPRSYNEQFF. CDR3 coding DNA: TGCGCCAGCAGCCGGGGACTACCTAGATCCTACAATGAGCAGTTCTTC.

The chain recombines TRBV6-4 with TRBJ2-1; TRBD2 is a possible D gene (5 bases). V lost 4 bases and J lost 6, with 22 bases in between. The CDR3 contains 17 residues. Germline V gene data show CDR1 as MRHNA and CDR2 as SNTAGT. CDR3 sequence (DNA): TGTGCCAGCAGTGTTTTGGCGGGCGACACTGTTGGCAATGAGCAGTTCTTC. Protein product: CASSVLAGDTVGNEQFF.

This rearrangement joins TRBV27 to TRBJ2-2; TRBD2 matches 10 bases. The CDR3 consists of 18 residues. V lost 5 bases to trimming and J lost 6 bases; unmatched junction nucleotides: 15. In germline, CDR1 is MNHEY, CDR2 SMNVEV (reference sequence). CDR3 amino acids: CASSPGTSAKEIAGELFF. The CDR3 bases are TGTGCCAGCAGTCCCGGGACTAGCGCTAAGGAAATAGCCGGGGAGCTGTTTTTT.

This clone was picked up a small number of times. One end of the junction does not line up with germline, which may come from a read error. The chain couples TRBV4-1 to TRBJ2-7, with 7 bases aligning to TRBD2. CDR3 length equals 13 residues. Looked up from germline, CDR1 is MGHRA and CDR2 is YSYEKL. The CDR3 bases are TGCGCCAGCAGCCAAGTAGGTGGAGGGAGGGTGGGCTTC. Translated, it gives CASSQVGGGRVGF.

This clone was seen a handful of times. V gene TRBV5-4 combines with J gene TRBJ1-1, with a possible D match to TRBD1 (6 bases). Trimming shortened V by 1 base and J by 1 base, and 11 bases separated the two germline ends. The CDR3 sequence is 15 residues long. From germline, CDR1 is SGHNT and CDR2 YYREEE (reference sequence). The CDR3 reads CASSLRQGRNTEAFF. The CDR3 region has the DNA TGTGCCAGCAGCTTGCGGCAGGGGCGGAACACTGAAGCTTTCTTT. Variable domain in full (rest from reference TRBV5-4 and TRBJ1-1): ETGVTQSPTHLIKTRGQQVTLRCSSQSGHNTVSWYQQALGQGPQFIFQYYREEENGRGNFPPRFSGLQFPNYSSELNVNALELDDSALYLCASSLRQGRNTEAFFGQGTRLTVV.

To note about this clone: One junction end disagrees with the germline gene, perhaps due to a read error. The chain links TRBV15 to TRBJ2-7; weak D call: TRBD1 (5 bases). The CDR3 is 11 amino acids. Germline-derived CDR1 and CDR2 are LNHNV and YYDKDF (reference sequence). The CDR3 sequence: CATSRDGHSDF. CDR3 sequence (DNA): TGTGCCACCAGCAGAGATGGACACAGCGACTTC.

This chain connects TRBV6-5 to TRBJ1-5; D is ambiguous. Germline lookup yields CDR1 MNHEY and CDR2 SVGAGI. V lost 2 bases and J lost 3, with 8 bases in between. This CDR3 comprises 14 residues. The CDR3 here is CASSYAGNNQPQHF. DNA of the CDR3: TGTGCCAGCAGTTACGCGGGGAACAATCAGCCCCAGCATTTT.

The chain has TRBV5-6 and TRBJ1-5; the D is unclear. Germline CDR1 and CDR2: SGHDT and YYEEEE. The CDR3 is 14 residues long. V was pared by 4 bases and J by 8 bases, with 16 bases between. CDR3 region: CASSPDGMSEPQHF. CDR3 DNA sequence: TGTGCCAGCAGCCCAGACGGGATGTCGGAGCCCCAGCATTTT. The whole variable domain, remainder taken from reference TRBV5-6 and TRBJ1-5, is DAGVTQSPTHLIKTRGQQVTLRCSPKSGHDTVSWYQQALGQGPQFIFQYYEEEERQRGNFPDRFSGHQFPNYSSELNVNALLLGDSALYLCASSPDGMSEPQHFGDGTRLSIL.

The chain is built from TRBV12-5 and TRBJ2-3; 9 bases are a match to TRBD1. CDR3 length: 15 amino acids. V was pared by 7 bases and J by 2 bases, with 7 bases of the junction left unmatched. In germline, CDR1 is LGHNT, CDR2 FRNRAP. The CDR3 here is CASATGQGNTDTQYF. CDR3 nucleotides: TGTGCTAGTGCCACCGGACAGGGGAACACAGATACGCAGTATTTT. Full variable domain (outside the CDR3, taken from reference TRBV12-5 and TRBJ2-3): DARVTQTPRHKVTEMGQEVTMRCQPILGHNTVFWYRQTMMQGLELLAYFRNRAPLDDSGMPKDRFSAEMPDATLATLKIQPSEPRDSAVYFCASATGQGNTDTQYFGPGTRLTVL.

This chain connects TRBV5-1 to TRBJ2-1; D is possibly TRBD2 (7 bases). The germline V and J ends were trimmed by 4 bases and 1 base, with 12 bases remaining between them. Germline V gene lookup returns CDR1 SGHRS and CDR2 YFSETQ. The CDR3 is 15 residues long. The CDR3 reads CASSPRGASYNEQFF. The CDR3 nucleotides read TGCGCCAGCAGCCCCCGGGGGGCTTCCTACAATGAGCAGTTCTTC.

In this sample, this clone turned up once. The chain joins TRBV4-3 to TRBJ1-4; a weak D match, TRBD1 (6 bases). CDR3 length: 16 amino acids. The V end lost 1 base, the J end lost 3 bases, and 12 bases lay between the germline ends. Germline CDR1 is LGHNA and CDR2 is YSLEER. CDR3 sequence (DNA): TGCGCCAGCAGCCAAGGGGGGCAGGCGTCTAATGAAAAACTGTTTTTT. It yields the protein CASSQGGQASNEKLFF.

Comment on this clone: Mismatch with germline at one junction end may stem from a read error. The V call is TRBV29-1, the J call TRBJ1-2, with 8 bases aligning to TRBD1. This CDR3 spans 14 amino acids. CDR1 is SQVTM and CDR2 is ANQGSEA in the germline V gene. As DNA, the CDR3 is TGCAGCGTCTCAGGAGACAGGGGAAACTATGGCTACCCCTTC. It yields the protein CSVSGDRGNYGYPF.

This chain connects TRBV4-3 to TRBJ1-2; maybe TRBD1 (5 bases). CDR1 is LGHNA, CDR2 YSLEER, per germline. This CDR3 has 14 residues. Trimming removed 5 bases from V and 8 bases from J, with 18 bases in between. The CDR3 reads CASSGGRGSRGYTF. CDR3 DNA sequence: TGCGCCAGCAGCGGAGGCCGGGGGTCCAGGGGCTACACCTTC.

The V call is TRBV15, the J call TRBJ2-5, with 12 bases lining up with TRBD1. V shed 5 bases, J shed 5 bases, and the junction held 6 bases outside the gene matches. Germline CDR1 reads LNHNV; CDR2 reads YYDKDF (reference sequence). There are 15 residues in the CDR3. CDR3 DNA sequence: TGTGCCACCAGCGGGGGACAGGGGGCAGGGGAGACCCAGTACTTC. It translates to CATSGGQGAGETQYF.

This rearrangement joins TRBV6-6 to TRBJ1-5, with D possibly being TRBD1 (6 bases). Trimming took off 0 bases at V and 6 bases at J, with 9 bases between the two ends. The CDR3 runs to 14 residues. Per the germline V gene, CDR1 is MNHNY and CDR2 is SVGAGI (reference sequence). Written as DNA, the CDR3 is TGTGCCAGCAGTTACTCTGGGGGCTTTCAGCCCCAGCATTTT. Translated, it gives CASSYSGGFQPQHF.